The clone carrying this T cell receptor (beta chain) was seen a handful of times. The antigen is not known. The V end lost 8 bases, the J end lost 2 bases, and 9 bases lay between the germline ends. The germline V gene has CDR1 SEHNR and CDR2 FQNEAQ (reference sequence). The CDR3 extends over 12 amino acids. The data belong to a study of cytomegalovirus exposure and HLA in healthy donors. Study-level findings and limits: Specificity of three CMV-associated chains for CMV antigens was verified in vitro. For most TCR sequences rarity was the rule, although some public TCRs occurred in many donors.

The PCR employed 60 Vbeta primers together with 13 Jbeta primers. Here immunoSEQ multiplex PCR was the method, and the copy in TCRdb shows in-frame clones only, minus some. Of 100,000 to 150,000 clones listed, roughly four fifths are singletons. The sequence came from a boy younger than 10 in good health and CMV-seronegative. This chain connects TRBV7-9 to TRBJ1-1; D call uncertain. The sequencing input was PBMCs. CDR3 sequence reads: CASDSGNTEAFF. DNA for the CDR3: TGTGCCAGCGATTCAGGCAACACTGAAGCTTTCTTT.